These T cell receptor beta chains were read from a single sample in a study of blood T cell repertoires in COVID-19. The protocol was immunoSEQ multiplex PCR, while the TCRdb copy is restricted to in-frame clones and leaves out a portion. The table records under 150,000 clones, 81% of them present only once. Sequenced: peripheral blood. Every receptor here comes from a woman in her sixties or seventies with active or convalescent COVID-19. Each CDR3 is given with its conserved first and last residue. D genes are given only for firm matches. Not every row has a clone size; where given, it reads once, few, many or a size class.

j_gene | len | v_gene | d_gene | abundance | CDR3aa | CDR3nt
TRBJ2-7 | 13 | TRBV28 | - | - | CASSFPDFYEQYF | TGTGCCAGCAGTTTTCCGGACTTCTACGAGCAGTACTTC
TRBJ2-3 | 14 | TRBV2 | TRBD2 | - | CASSEGLPTDTQYF | TGTGCCAGCAGTGAGGGACTACCCACAGATACGCAGTATTTT
TRBJ1-3 | 15 | TRBV18 | - | few | CASSPWQDSGNTIYF | TGTGCCAGCTCACCCTGGCAGGACTCTGGAAACACCATATATTTT
TRBJ2-3 | 14 | TRBV10-2 | - | - | CASSGLGSTDTQYF | TGCGCCAGCAGTGGACTAGGAAGCACAGATACGCAGTATTTT
TRBJ1-2 | 14 | TRBV5-4 | - | - | CASSLAGEYYGYTF | TGTGCCAGCAGCTTGGCCGGGGAGTACTATGGCTACACCTTC
TRBJ1-3 | 16 | TRBV2 | - | - | CASSTTPARGGNTIYF | TGTGCCAGCAGTACTACTCCGGCAAGGGGAGGAAACACCATATATTTT
TRBJ2-7 | 13 | TRBV18 | TRBD1 | - | CASSPRDRVEQYF | TGTGCCAGCTCACCACGGGACAGGGTCGAGCAGTACTTC
TRBJ1-6 | 16 | TRBV7-2 | TRBD1 | few | CASSQYQGAQRTPLHF | TGTGCCAGCAGCCAATATCAGGGGGCGCAGAGGACACCCCTCCACTTT
TRBJ2-2 | 16 | TRBV28 | - | - | CASTNTWGASTGELFF | TGTGCCAGCACTAACACGTGGGGCGCCAGCACCGGGGAGCTGTTTTTT
TRBJ1-1 | 13 | TRBV5-4 | - | - | CASSLDGATEAFF | TGTGCCAGCAGCTTGGATGGGGCCACTGAAGCTTTCTTT
TRBJ2-4 | 15 | TRBV5-6 | - | - | CASSSLRGGLNIQYF | TGTGCCAGCAGCTCCTTGAGGGGGGGCCTTAACATTCAGTACTTC
TRBJ2-3 | 13 | TRBV2 | TRBD1 | - | CAGTTGTGFAQYF | TGTGCCGGAACAACCGGGACAGGGTTTGCGCAGTATTTT
TRBJ2-1 | 16 | TRBV29-1 | TRBD2 | - | CSVEPTVAGFYNEQFF | TGCAGCGTTGAGCCCACTGTAGCGGGATTCTACAATGAGCAGTTCTTC
TRBJ2-1 | 15 | TRBV15 | - | - | CATSMGAGSYNEQFF | TGTGCCACCAGCATGGGGGCCGGGTCCTACAATGAGCAGTTCTTC
TRBJ2-7 | 15 | TRBV5-4 | TRBD2 | - | CASSLPGSGRNEQYF | TGTGCCAGCAGCCTCCCCGGGAGCGGGAGGAACGAGCAGTACTTC
TRBJ2-3 | 14 | TRBV20-1 | - | - | CSAGGGPGTDTQYF | TGCAGTGCTGGTGGCGGCCCCGGCACAGATACGCAGTATTTT
TRBJ2-3 | 16 | TRBV19 | - | - | CASSIRSGYSTDTQYF | TGTGCCAGTAGTATAAGGAGCGGGTATAGCACAGATACGCAGTATTTT
TRBJ2-2 | 17 | TRBV28 | - | - | CASSSMGLAEYSGELFF | TGTGCCAGCAGCTCAATGGGCCTAGCCGAATACTCCGGGGAGCTGTTTTTT
TRBJ1-1 | 17 | TRBV9 | - | - | CASSAYGQIGMNTEAFF | TGTGCCAGCAGTGCTTACGGACAGATTGGAATGAACACTGAAGCTTTCTTT
TRBJ2-5 | 14 | TRBV5-1 | - | - | CASSFTTDLETQYF | TGCGCCAGCAGCTTCACGACAGACTTAGAGACCCAGTACTTC
TRBJ1-5 | 14 | TRBV28 | - | - | CASTSPGVNQPQHF | TGTGCCAGCACCTCTCCCGGGGTCAATCAGCCCCAGCATTTT
TRBJ2-3 | 17 | TRBV7-2 | TRBD2 | - | CASSLEAGTRRTDTQYF | TGTGCCAGCAGCTTAGAGGCGGGGACTAGACGGACAGATACGCAGTATTTT
TRBJ2-1 | 17 | TRBV5-4 | TRBD2 | few | CASSLFGRLAGDNEQFF | TGTGCCAGCAGCTTGTTTGGGCGACTAGCGGGCGACAATGAGCAGTTCTTC
TRBJ2-1 | 16 | TRBV5-1 | - | - | CASSLYTGGSYNEQFF | TGCGCCAGCAGCTTATACACCGGGGGCTCCTACAATGAGCAGTTCTTC
TRBJ2-5 | 14 | TRBV7-9 | - | - | CASSLRSGVETQYF | TGTGCCAGCAGCTTAAGGTCAGGGGTGGAGACCCAGTACTTC
TRBJ1-2 | 14 | TRBV5-1 | - | - | CASSPQNTESGYTF | TGCGCCAGCAGCCCACAAAACACGGAGAGCGGCTACACCTTC
TRBJ2-6 | 19 | TRBV7-9 | TRBD1 | once | CASSTMGDSDFSGANVLTF | TGTGCCAGCAGCACAATGGGGGACAGTGACTTCTCTGGGGCCAACGTCCTGACTTTC
TRBJ1-1 | 14 | TRBV20-1 | - | - | CSASSRVGNTEAFF | TGCAGTGCTAGTTCCAGGGTAGGGAACACTGAAGCTTTCTTT
TRBJ1-1 | 14 | TRBV4-1 | - | - | CASSQGGGGTEAFF | TGCGCCAGCAGCCAAGGAGGTGGTGGTACTGAAGCTTTCTTT
TRBJ2-2 | 14 | TRBV3-1/TRBV3-2 | - | - | CASSQRTYTGELFF | TGTGCCAGCAGCCAACGAACTTACACCGGGGAGCTGTTTTTT
TRBJ1-6 | 13 | TRBV2 | - | - | CASRREEGTPLHF | TGTGCCAGCAGGAGGGAAGAAGGAACACCCCTCCACTTT
TRBJ2-1 | 14 | TRBV5-1 | - | - | CASSPASPELEQFF | TGCGCCAGCAGCCCCGCTAGTCCCGAACTTGAGCAGTTCTTC
TRBJ1-5 | 18 | TRBV9 | - | - | CASFYWHPSLFLHQPQHF | TGTGCCAGTTTTTATTGGCACCCATCACTATTCCTTCATCAGCCCCAGCATTTT
TRBJ1-1 | 15 | TRBV19 | TRBD1 | - | CASSARGGQTTEAFF | TGTGCCAGTAGTGCCCGGGGGGGACAGACGACTGAAGCTTTCTTT
TRBJ1-2 | 14 | TRBV28 | TRBD1 | few | CASSRAYRGFGGTF | TGTGCCAGCAGCAGGGCCTACAGGGGGTTTGGTGGCACCTTC
TRBJ1-5 | 14 | TRBV11-2 | - | - | CASSLDRMNQPQHF | TGTGCCAGCAGCTTAGACAGAATGAATCAGCCCCAGCATTTT
TRBJ2-1 | 14 | TRBV5-6 | TRBD2 | - | CASSPSGSVNEQFF | TGTGCCAGCAGCCCTAGCGGGAGTGTTAATGAGCAGTTCTTC
TRBJ1-1 | 16 | TRBV4-1 | TRBD1 | few | CASSPSSGTGDTEAFF | TGCGCCAGCAGCCCGAGTTCCGGGACAGGGGACACTGAAGCTTTCTTT
TRBJ1-2 | 17 | TRBV11-2 | - | - | CASRTFNVARRVGGYTF | TGTGCCAGCAGGACCTTTAATGTAGCGAGGCGGGTAGGCGGCTACACCTTC
TRBJ1-2 | 17 | TRBV9 | - | - | CASSVEEEAVANYGYTF | TGTGCCAGCAGCGTAGAGGAGGAGGCAGTAGCTAACTATGGCTACACCTTC